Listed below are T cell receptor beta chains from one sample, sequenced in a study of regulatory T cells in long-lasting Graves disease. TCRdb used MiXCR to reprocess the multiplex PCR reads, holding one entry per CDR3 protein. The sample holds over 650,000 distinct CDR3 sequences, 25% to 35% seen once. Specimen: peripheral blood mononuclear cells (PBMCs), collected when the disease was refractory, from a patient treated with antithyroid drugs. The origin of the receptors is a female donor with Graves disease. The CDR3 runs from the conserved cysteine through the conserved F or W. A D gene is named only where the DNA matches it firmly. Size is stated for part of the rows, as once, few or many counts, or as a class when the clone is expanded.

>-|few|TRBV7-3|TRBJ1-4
CASSLSQANEKLFF
TGTGCCAGCAGCTTAAGCCAGGCAAATGAAAAACTGTTTTTT
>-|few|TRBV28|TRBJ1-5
CASSRPPNQPQHF
TGTGCCAGCAGTCGACCCCCAAATCAGCCCCAGCATTTT
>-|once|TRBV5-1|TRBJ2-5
CASSRGAKGDRTQYF
TGCGCCAGCAGCCGAGGGGCCAAGGGGGATCGGACCCAGTACTTC
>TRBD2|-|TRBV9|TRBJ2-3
CASSVDSGISTDTQYF
TGTGCCAGCAGCGTAGATAGCGGGATTAGCACAGATACGCAGTATTTT
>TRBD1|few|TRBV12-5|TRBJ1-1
CASGLTGGVLSDTEAFF
TGTGCTAGTGGTTTGACAGGGGGCGTATTATCTGACACTGAAGCTTTCTTT
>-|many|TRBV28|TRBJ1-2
CASGGYGYTF
TGTGCCAGCGGGGGCTATGGCTACACCTTC
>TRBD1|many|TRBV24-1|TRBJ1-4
CATSDGQGAEKLFF
TGTGCCACCAGTGATGGACAGGGTGCTGAAAAACTGTTTTTT
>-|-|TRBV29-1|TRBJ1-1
CSVDRVGDTEAFF
TGCAGCGTTGACAGGGTGGGGGACACTGAAGCTTTCTTT
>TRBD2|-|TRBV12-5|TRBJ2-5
CASGLPGHSSAAGDKEFDETQYF
TGTGCTAGTGGTTTGCCGGGCCATAGCTCGGCAGCGGGAGATAAAGAATTTGATGAGACCCAGTACTTC
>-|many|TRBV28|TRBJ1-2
CASSVNQLGGGTKSYTF
TGTGCCAGCAGTGTCAACCAACTGGGGGGTGGCACGAAGAGCTACACCTTC
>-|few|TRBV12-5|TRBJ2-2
CASGTPGVNGELFF
TGTGCTAGTGGCACTCCAGGGGTAAACGGGGAGCTGTTTTTT
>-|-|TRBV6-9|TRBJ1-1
CASSYLATGTEAFF
TGTGCCAGCAGTTACCTCGCGACAGGTACCGAAGCTTTCTTT
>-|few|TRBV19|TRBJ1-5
CASHPLPYGGQPQHF
TGTGCCAGCCACCCCCTTCCCTACGGCGGGCAGCCCCAGCATTTT
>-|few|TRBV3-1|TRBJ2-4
CASSQSANIQYF
TGTGCCAGCAGCCAATCGGCCAACATTCAGTACTTC
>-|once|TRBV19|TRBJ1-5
CASSKLQGISNQPQHF
TGTGCCAGTAGTAAGCTTCAGGGGATTAGCAATCAGCCCCAGCATTTT
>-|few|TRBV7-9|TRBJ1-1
CASSFQGIQGAFF
TGTGCCAGCAGCTTTCAGGGTATCCAAGGGGCTTTCTTT
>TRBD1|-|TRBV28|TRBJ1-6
CASSLRGQSYNSPLHF
TGTGCCAGCAGTTTAAGGGGACAGAGCTATAATTCACCCCTCCACTTT
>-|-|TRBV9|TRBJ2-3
CASSVRTATDTQYF
TGTGCCAGCAGCGTCAGAACGGCCACAGATACGCAGTATTTT
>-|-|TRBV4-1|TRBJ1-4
CASSQDGVRVEKLFF
TGCGCCAGCAGCCAAGACGGCGTCCGGGTTGAAAAACTGTTTTTT
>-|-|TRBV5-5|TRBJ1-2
CASSSEPTGYGYGYTF
TGTGCCAGCAGCTCCGAACCCACAGGGTATGGCTATGGCTACACCTTC
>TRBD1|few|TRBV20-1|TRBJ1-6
CSAEGQGASPLHF
TGCAGTGCTGAGGGACAGGGGGCTTCACCCCTCCACTTT
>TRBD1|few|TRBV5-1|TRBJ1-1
CASSPGTVIMNTEAFF
TGCGCCAGCAGCCCCGGGACAGTTATCATGAACACTGAAGCTTTCTTT
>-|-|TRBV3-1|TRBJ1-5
CASSQRSGSNQPQHF
TGTGCCAGCAGCCAAAGATCGGGCTCCAATCAGCCCCAGCATTTT
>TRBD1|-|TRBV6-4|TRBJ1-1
CASRSQGAGITEAFF
TGTGCCAGCCGTTCACAGGGGGCTGGTATCACTGAAGCTTTCTTT
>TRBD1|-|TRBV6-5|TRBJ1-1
CASSSGTGTAEAFF
TGTGCCAGCAGTTCCGGGACAGGGACCGCTGAAGCTTTCTTT
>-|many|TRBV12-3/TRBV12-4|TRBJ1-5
CASSLAAGGQPQHF
TGTGCCAGCAGTTTAGCGGCTGGGGGGCAGCCCCAGCATTTT
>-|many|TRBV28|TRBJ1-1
CASRRQGGTEAFF
TGTGCCAGCAGGCGGCAGGGAGGAACTGAAGCTTTCTTT
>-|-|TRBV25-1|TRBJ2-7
CASSEVNEQYF
TGTGCCAGCAGTGAGGTAAACGAGCAGTACTTC
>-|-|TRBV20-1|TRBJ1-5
CSANPYGRGNQPQHF
TGCAGTGCTAACCCCTACGGCAGGGGTAATCAGCCCCAGCATTTT
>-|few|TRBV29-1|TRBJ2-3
CSVEWDTQYF
TGCAGCGTTGAATGGGATACGCAGTATTTT
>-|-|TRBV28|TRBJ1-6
CASSPNNANSPLHF
TGTGCCAGCAGCCCCAATAACGCAAATTCACCCCTCCACTTT
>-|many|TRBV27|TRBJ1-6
CASSLQGDSPLHF
TGTGCCAGCAGTTTACAGGGAGATTCACCCCTCCACTTT
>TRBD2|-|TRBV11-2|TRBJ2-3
CASSLDLAGGLGQYF
TGTGCCAGCAGCTTAGATCTAGCGGGAGGGCTGGGGCAGTATTTT
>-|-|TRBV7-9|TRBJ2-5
CAGSHLDREETQYF
TGTGCCGGCAGTCATCTCGACAGAGAAGAGACCCAGTACTTC
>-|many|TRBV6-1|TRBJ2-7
CASSERGVPYEQYF
TGTGCCAGCAGTGAAAGGGGTGTCCCCTACGAGCAGTACTTC
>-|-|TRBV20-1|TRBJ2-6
CSARDSGRAPTGANVLTF
TGCAGTGCTAGAGATTCTGGGCGGGCGCCCACTGGGGCCAACGTCCTGACTTTC
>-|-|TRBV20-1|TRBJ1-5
CSARNQGNQPQHF
TGCAGTGCTAGAAACCAGGGGAATCAGCCCCAGCATTTT
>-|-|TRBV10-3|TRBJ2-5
CAISESTARGETQYF
TGTGCCATCAGTGAGTCAACTGCGAGGGGAGAGACCCAGTACTTC
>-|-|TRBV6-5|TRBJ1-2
CASSYSTAGRYGYTF
TGTGCCAGCAGTTACTCGACGGCTGGCCGGTATGGCTACACCTTC
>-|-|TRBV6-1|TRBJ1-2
CASSEANWEYRRAAYGYTF
TGTGCCAGCAGTGAAGCGAATTGGGAATATCGGAGGGCAGCTTATGGCTACACCTTC
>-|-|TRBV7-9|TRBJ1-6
CASSPPLAPSSYNSPLHF
TGTGCCAGCAGCCCACCCCTGGCACCGAGCTCCTATAATTCACCCCTCCACTTT
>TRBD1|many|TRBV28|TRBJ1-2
CASSTQGAGNYGYTF
TGTGCCAGCAGCACACAGGGGGCGGGTAACTATGGCTACACCTTC
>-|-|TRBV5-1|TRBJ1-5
CASSSGVGGPTNQPQHF
TGCGCCAGCAGCTCCGGGGTAGGGGGACCGACGAATCAGCCCCAGCATTTT
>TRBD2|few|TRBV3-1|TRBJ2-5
CASSPTSGSSYETQYF
TGTGCCAGCAGCCCGACTAGCGGGAGTTCTTATGAGACCCAGTACTTC
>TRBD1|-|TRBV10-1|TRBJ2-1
CASSDGTGGSNEQFF
TGCGCCAGCAGTGATGGGACAGGGGGATCGAATGAGCAGTTCTTC
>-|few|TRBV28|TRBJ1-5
CASNLGKGREPQHF
TGTGCCAGCAACTTGGGGAAGGGGCGGGAGCCCCAGCATTTT
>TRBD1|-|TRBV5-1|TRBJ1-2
CASSFGTVDGYTF
TGCGCCAGCAGCTTCGGGACAGTCGATGGCTACACCTTC
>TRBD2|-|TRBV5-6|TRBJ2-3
CASSHGLAIDTQYF
TGTGCCAGCAGCCACGGACTAGCGATAGATACGCAGTATTTT
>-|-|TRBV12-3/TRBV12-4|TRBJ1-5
CASRGGLNNQPQHF
TGTGCCAGCAGAGGGGGACTGAACAATCAGCCCCAGCATTTT
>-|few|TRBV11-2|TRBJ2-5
CASSLGARVLRETQYF
TGTGCCAGCAGCTTAGGTGCTAGGGTTTTAAGAGAGACCCAGTACTTC
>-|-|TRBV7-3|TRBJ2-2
CASSFRAPTGELFF
TGTGCCAGCAGCTTTAGGGCCCCCACCGGGGAGCTGTTTTTT
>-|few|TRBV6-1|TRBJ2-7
CASRPGTLTYEQYF
TGTGCCAGCAGGCCCGGGACACTAACCTACGAGCAGTACTTC
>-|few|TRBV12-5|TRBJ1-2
CASVTGFWGYTF
TGTGCTAGTGTCACAGGGTTTTGGGGCTACACCTTC
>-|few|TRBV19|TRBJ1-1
CASSMTADTEAFF
TGTGCCAGTAGTATGACAGCGGACACTGAAGCTTTCTTT
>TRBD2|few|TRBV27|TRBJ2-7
CASSHHPDTLAGQISGQYF
TGTGCCAGCAGTCACCACCCGGACACACTAGCGGGCCAGATTTCAGGGCAGTACTTC
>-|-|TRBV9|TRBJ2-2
CASSVQGLTGELFF
TGTGCCAGCAGCGTCCAGGGGCTCACCGGGGAGCTGTTTTTT